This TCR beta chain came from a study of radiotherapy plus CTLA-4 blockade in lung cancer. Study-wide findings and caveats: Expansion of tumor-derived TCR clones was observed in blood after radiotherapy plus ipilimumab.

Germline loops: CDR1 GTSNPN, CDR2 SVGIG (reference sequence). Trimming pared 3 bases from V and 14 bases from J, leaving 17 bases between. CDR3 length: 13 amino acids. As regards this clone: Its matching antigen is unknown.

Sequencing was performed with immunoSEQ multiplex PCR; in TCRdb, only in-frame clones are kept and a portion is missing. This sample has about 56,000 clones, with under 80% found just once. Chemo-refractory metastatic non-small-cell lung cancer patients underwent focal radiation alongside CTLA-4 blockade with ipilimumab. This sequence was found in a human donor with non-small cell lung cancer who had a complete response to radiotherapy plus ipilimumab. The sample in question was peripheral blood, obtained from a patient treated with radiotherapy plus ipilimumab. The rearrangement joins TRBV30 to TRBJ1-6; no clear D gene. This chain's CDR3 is CAWRVLDPEALHF. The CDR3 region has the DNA TGTGCCTGGAGAGTCCTCGATCCAGAGGCCCTCCACTTT. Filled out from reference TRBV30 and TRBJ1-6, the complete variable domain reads SQTIHQWPATLVQPVGSPLSLECTVEGTSNPNLYWYRQAAGRGLQLLFYSVGIGQISSEVPQNLSASRPQDRQFILSSKKLLLSDSGFYLCAWRVLDPEALHFGNGTRLTVT.